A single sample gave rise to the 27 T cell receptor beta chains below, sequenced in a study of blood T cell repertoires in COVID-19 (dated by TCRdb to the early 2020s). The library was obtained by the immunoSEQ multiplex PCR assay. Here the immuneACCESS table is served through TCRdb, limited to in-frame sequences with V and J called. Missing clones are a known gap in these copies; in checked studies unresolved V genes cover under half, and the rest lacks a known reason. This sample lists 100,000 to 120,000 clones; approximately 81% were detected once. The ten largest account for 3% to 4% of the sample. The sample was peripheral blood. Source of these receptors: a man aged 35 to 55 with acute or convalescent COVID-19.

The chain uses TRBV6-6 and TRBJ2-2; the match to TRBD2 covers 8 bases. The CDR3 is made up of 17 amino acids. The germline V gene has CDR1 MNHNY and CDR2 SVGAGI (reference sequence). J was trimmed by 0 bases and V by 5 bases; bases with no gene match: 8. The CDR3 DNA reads TGTGCCAGCAGTCATGACGGGGGGGGGCCGAACACCGGGGAGCTGTTTTTT. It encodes CASSHDGGGPNTGELFF.

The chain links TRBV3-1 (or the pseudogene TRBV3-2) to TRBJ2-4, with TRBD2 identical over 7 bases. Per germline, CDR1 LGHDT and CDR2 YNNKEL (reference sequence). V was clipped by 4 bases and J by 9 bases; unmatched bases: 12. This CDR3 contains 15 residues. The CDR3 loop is CASSPPGLPTGIQYF. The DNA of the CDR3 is TGTGCCAGCAGCCCCCCGGGACTACCTACGGGCATTCAGTACTTC.

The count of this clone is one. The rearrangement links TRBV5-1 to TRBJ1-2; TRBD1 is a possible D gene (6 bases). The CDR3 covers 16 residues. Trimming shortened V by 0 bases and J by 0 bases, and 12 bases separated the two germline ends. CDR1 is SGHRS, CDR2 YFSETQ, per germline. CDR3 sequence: CASSLDGTSSNYGYTF. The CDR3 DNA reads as TGCGCCAGCAGCTTGGACGGGACATCCTCTAACTATGGCTACACCTTC. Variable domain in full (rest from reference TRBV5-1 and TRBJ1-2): KAGVTQTPRYLIKTRGQQVTLSCSPISGHRSVSWYQQTPGQGLQFLFEYFSETQRNKGNFPGRFSGRQFSNSRSEMNVSTLELGDSALYLCASSLDGTSSNYGYTFGSGTRLTVV.

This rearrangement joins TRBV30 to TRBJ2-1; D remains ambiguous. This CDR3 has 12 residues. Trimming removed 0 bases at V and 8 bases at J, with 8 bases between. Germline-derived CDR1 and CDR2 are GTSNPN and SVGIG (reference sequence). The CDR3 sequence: CAWSVLPHEQFF. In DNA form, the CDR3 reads TGTGCCTGGAGTGTACTCCCGCATGAGCAGTTCTTC.

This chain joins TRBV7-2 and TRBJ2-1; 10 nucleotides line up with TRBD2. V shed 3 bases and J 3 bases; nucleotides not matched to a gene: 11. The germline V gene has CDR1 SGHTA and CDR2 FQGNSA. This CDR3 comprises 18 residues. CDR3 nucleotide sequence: TGTGCCAGCAGCTTCATGCCCTCTAGCGGGGGTTTCTACAATGAGCAGTTCTTC. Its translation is CASSFMPSSGGFYNEQFF.

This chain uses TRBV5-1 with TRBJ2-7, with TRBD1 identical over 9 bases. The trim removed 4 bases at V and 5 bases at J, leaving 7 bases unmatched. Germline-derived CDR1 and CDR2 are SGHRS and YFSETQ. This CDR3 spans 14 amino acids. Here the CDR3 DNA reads TGCGCCAGCAGCACGCGGGACAGGGCCCACGAGCAGTACTTC. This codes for CASSTRDRAHEQYF.

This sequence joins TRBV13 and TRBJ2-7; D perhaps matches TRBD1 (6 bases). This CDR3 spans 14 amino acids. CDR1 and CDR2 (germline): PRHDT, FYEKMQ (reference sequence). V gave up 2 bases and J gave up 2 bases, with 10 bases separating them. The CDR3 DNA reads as TGTGCCAGCAGCTTAAGGGGACAAACCTACGAGCAGTACTTC. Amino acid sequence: CASSLRGQTYEQYF. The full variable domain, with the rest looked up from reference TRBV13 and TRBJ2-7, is AAGVIQSPRHLIKEKRETATLKCYPIPRHDTVYWYQQGPGQDPQFLISFYEKMQSDKGSIPDRFSAQQFSDYHSELNMSSLELGDSALYFCASSLRGQTYEQYFGPGTRLTVT.

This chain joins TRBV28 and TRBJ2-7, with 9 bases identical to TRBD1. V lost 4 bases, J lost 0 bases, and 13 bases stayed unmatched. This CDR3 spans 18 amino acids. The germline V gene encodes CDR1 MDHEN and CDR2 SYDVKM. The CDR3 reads CASSSIGGGQGISYEQYF. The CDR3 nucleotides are TGTGCCAGCAGTTCCATTGGGGGGGGACAGGGCATCTCCTACGAGCAGTACTTC.

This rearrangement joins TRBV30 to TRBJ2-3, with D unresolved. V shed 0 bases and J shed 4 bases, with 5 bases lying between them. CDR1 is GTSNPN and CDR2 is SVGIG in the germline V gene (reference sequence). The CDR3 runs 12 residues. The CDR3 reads CAWSVYPDTQYF. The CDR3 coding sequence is TGTGCCTGGAGTGTATATCCAGATACGCAGTATTTT. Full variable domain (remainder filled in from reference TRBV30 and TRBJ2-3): SQTIHQWPATLVQPVGSPLSLECTVEGTSNPNLYWYRQAAGRGLQLLFYSVGIGQISSEVPQNLSASRPQDRQFILSSKKLLLSDSGFYLCAWSVYPDTQYFGPGTRLTVL.

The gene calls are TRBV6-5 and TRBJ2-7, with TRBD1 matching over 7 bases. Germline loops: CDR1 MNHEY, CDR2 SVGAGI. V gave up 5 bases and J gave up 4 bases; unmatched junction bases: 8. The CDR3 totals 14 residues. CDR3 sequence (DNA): TGTGCCAGCAGTCGGGACAGATCGGGTTACGAGCAGTACTTC. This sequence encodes CASSRDRSGYEQYF.

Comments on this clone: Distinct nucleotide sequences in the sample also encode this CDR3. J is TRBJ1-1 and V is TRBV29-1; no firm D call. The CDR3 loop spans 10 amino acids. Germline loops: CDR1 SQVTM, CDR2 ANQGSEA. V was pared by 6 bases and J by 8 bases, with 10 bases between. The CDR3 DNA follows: TGCAGCGTACTGACGGGAGAAGCTTTCTTT. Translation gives CSVLTGEAFF.

CDR3 DNA: TGTGCCAGCAGCTTATTTTGGGGGGGCACAGATACGCAGTATTTT. Encoded protein: CASSLFWGGTDTQYF. This rearrangement joins TRBV5-6 to TRBJ2-3; a possible D gene is TRBD2 (6 bases). Germline CDR1 SGHDT, CDR2 YYEEEE. Trimming took 2 bases from V and 1 from J, leaving 11 bases between them. This CDR3 contains 15 residues.

The CDR3 is CASSLGGEQYF. DNA for the CDR3: TGCGCCAGCAGCCTAGGGGGCGAGCAGTACTTC. V is TRBV4-1 and J is TRBJ2-7; tentatively, D is TRBD1 (6 bases). The CDR3 runs to 11 residues. The germline V gene encodes CDR1 MGHRA and CDR2 YSYEKL. Trimming left V 4 bases short and J 6 bases short, with 7 bases between.

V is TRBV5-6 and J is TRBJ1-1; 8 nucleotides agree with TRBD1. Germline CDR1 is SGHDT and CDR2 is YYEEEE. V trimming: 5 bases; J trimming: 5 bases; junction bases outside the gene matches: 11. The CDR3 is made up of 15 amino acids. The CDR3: CASSYIGQGGTEAFF. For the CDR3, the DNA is TGTGCCAGCAGTTATATTGGACAGGGCGGGACTGAAGCTTTCTTT. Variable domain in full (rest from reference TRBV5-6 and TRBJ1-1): DAGVTQSPTHLIKTRGQQVTLRCSPKSGHDTVSWYQQALGQGPQFIFQYYEEEERQRGNFPDRFSGHQFPNYSSELNVNALLLGDSALYLCASSYIGQGGTEAFFGQGTRLTVV.

The CDR3 is CASGLNPGITEAFF. The CDR3 DNA sequence: TGTGCTAGTGGTTTAAATCCAGGGATAACTGAAGCTTTCTTT. The V gene is TRBV12-5, the J gene TRBJ1-1; D might be TRBD1 (5 bases). The V gene's germline CDR1 is LGHNT and CDR2 FRNRAP. V lost 3 bases and J 5 bases, leaving 13 bases between the germline ends. The CDR3 contains 14 residues.

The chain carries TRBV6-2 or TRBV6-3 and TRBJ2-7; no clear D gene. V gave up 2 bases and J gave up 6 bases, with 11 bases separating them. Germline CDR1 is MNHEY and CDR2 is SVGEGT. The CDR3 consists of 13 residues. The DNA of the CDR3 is TGTGCCAGCAGTTACGCAGGTCTGGGCGAGCAGTACTTC. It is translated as CASSYAGLGEQYF.

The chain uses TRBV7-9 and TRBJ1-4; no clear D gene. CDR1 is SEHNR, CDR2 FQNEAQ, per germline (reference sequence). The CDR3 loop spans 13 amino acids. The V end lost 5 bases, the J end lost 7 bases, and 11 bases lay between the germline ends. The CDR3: CASSSDGSEKLFF. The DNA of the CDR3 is TGTGCCAGCAGCAGTGACGGGTCTGAAAAACTGTTTTTT.

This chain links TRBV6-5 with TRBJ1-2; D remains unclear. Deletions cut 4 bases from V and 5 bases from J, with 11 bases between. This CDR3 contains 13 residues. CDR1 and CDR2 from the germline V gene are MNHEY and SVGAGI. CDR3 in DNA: TGTGCCAGCAGTTCGCAACAGATTTATGGCTACACCTTC. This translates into CASSSQQIYGYTF.

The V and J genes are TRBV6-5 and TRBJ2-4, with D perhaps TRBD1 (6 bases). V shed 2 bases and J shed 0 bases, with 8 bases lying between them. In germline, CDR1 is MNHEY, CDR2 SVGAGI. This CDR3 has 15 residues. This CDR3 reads CASSYDRLAKNIQYF. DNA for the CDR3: TGTGCCAGCAGTTACGACAGGCTAGCCAAAAACATTCAGTACTTC.

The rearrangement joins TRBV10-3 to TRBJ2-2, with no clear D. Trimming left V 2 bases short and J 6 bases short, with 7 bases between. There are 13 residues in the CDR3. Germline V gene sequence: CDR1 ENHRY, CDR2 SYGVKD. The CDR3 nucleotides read TGTGCCATCAGTGAGCAGTATGCCGGGGAGCTGTTTTTT. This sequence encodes CAISEQYAGELFF.

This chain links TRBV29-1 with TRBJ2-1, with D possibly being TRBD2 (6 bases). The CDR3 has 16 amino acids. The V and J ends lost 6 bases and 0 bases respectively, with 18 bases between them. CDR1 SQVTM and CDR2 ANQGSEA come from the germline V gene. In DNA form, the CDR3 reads TGCAGCGTCCGCTTGGGAGGAGTTACCTCCTACAATGAGCAGTTCTTC. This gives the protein CSVRLGGVTSYNEQFF.

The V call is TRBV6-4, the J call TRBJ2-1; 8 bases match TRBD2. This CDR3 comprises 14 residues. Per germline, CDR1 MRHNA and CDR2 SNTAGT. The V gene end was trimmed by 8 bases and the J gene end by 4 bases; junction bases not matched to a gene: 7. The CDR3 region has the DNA TGTGCCAGCTCCCTTAGCGGGGCGTACAATGAGCAGTTCTTC. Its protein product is CASSLSGAYNEQFF.

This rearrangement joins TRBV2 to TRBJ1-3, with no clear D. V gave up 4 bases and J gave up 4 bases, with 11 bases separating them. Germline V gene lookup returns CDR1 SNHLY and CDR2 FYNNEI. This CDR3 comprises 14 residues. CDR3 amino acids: CASSAASGGNTIYF. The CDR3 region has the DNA TGTGCCAGCAGTGCCGCATCGGGAGGAAACACCATATATTTT.

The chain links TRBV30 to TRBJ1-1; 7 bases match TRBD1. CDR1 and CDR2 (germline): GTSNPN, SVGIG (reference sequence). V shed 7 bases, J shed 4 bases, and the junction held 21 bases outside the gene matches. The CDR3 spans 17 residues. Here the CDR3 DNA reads TGTGCCTCCGTAGCCCCAGGGGGTGGAAGTCGAGGCACTGAAGCTTTCTTT. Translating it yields CASVAPGGGSRGTEAFF.

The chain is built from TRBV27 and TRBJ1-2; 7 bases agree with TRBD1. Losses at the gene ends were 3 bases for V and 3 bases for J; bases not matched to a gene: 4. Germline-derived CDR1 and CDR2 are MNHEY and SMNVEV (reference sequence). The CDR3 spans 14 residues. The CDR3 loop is CASSFRRGDYGYTF. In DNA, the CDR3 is TGTGCCAGCAGTTTTCGCAGGGGGGACTATGGCTACACCTTC.

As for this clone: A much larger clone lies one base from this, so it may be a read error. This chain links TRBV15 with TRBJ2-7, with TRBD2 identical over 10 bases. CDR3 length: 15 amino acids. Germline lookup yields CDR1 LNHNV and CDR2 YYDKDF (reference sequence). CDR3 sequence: CAISPSSGGAYEQYF. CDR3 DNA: TGTGCCATCAGCCCCTCGAGCGGGGGGGCATACGAGCAGTACTTC.

CDR3 loop: CASSYPGAAYNSPLHF. The DNA of the CDR3 is TGTGCCAGCAGTTACCCTGGGGCAGCCTATAATTCACCCCTCCACTTT. This sequence joins TRBV6-2 or TRBV6-3 and TRBJ1-6, with a weak D call TRBD1 (5 bases). The CDR3 is 16 residues long. Trimming shortened V by 2 bases and J by 2 bases, and 10 bases separated the two germline ends. The V gene's germline CDR1 is MNHEY and CDR2 SVGEGT.